These 23 T cell receptor beta chains share one sample of origin, sequenced in a study of shared clonotypes between healthy human individuals. Terminally differentiated effector memory CD45RA+ cells were left out of the naive CD8 fraction, which was CD45RO-negative and positively selected for CCR7. Sequencing was performed with immunoSEQ multiplex PCR; in TCRdb, only in-frame clones are kept and a portion is missing. The sample lists millions of clones, roughly 95% occurring once. The sample taken for sequencing was naive CD8+ T cells sorted from blood. The receptors derive from a man younger than 35 in good health.

This chain links TRBV30 with TRBJ1-1; tentative D call: TRBD1 (6 bases). The ends were cut back, 4 bases at V and 0 bases at J, with 9 bases in the middle. The CDR3 length is 13 residues. Germline assignment: CDR1 GTSNPN and CDR2 SVGIG (reference sequence). The CDR3 DNA follows: TGTGCCTGGACCAAGGGGGTGAACACTGAAGCTTTCTTT. Its translation is CAWTKGVNTEAFF.

The gene calls are TRBV29-1 and TRBJ2-7; 12 nucleotides match TRBD2. V lost 4 bases and J lost 2; bases outside the gene matches: 3. CDR1 SQVTM and CDR2 ANQGSEA come from the germline V gene. CDR3 length: 14 residues. DNA of the CDR3: TGCAGCGTTGGGGCTAGCGGGGGGGCCTACGAGCAGTACTTC. This codes for CSVGASGGAYEQYF.

The rearrangement uses TRBV28 and TRBJ1-2; 8 nucleotides align to TRBD1. Germline loops: CDR1 MDHEN, CDR2 SYDVKM. This CDR3 is built from 13 residues. V shed 4 bases, J shed 8 bases, and the junction held 6 bases outside the gene matches. CDR3 protein: CASSSTGAWGYTF. In nucleotides, the CDR3 is TGTGCCAGCAGTTCGACAGGGGCTTGGGGCTACACCTTC.

The chain employs TRBV21-1 and TRBJ2-7. TRBV21-1 is a pseudogene segment. The CDR3 sequence is 16 residues long. The CDR3 loop is CASSKIGFRFPCEQYF. The CDR3 bases are TGTGCCAGCAGCAAAATAGGGTTCCGGTTCCCCTGCGAGCAGTACTTC.

The chain combines TRBV5-1 with TRBJ2-7; D is perhaps TRBD2 (5 bases). Germline assignment: CDR1 SGHRS and CDR2 YFSETQ. Trimming shortened V by 0 bases and J by 7 bases, and 17 bases separated the two germline ends. This CDR3 is 15 amino acids long. The CDR3 sequence is CASSLEGGLDREQYF. In DNA, the CDR3 is TGCGCCAGCAGCTTGGAGGGCGGGCTAGACCGGGAGCAGTACTTC.

Turning to this clone: Its ends do not fully match the called genes, so a read error is possible. The V gene is TRBV29-1, the J gene TRBJ1-2, with a possible D match to TRBD1 (6 bases). CDR3 length: 11 residues. CDR1 and CDR2 (germline): SQVTM, ANQGSEA. The CDR3 sequence is CSVETGYGYIF. In nucleotides, the CDR3 is TGCAGCGTTGAAACAGGGTATGGCTACATCTTC.

This clone was seen just once. V and J are TRBV23-1 and TRBJ2-3; 9 positions match TRBD2. TRBV23-1 is an ORF; its function is uncertain. V dropped 3 bases and J dropped 4; count of bases not matched to a gene: 11. The CDR3 contains 17 residues. The CDR3 loop is CASSHLPPGTSSDTQYF. In DNA form, the CDR3 reads TGCGCCAGCAGTCATCTTCCGCCCGGGACTAGCTCAGATACGCAGTATTTT.

V and J are TRBV5-1 and TRBJ2-1; TRBD2 matches 8 bases. This CDR3 is built from 15 residues. Germline CDR1 and CDR2: SGHRS and YFSETQ. Unmatched junction bases numbered 1, after V lost 2 bases and J lost 0 bases. The CDR3 here is CASSFSGDSYNEQFF. CDR3 DNA sequence: TGCGCCAGCAGCTTTAGCGGGGACTCCTACAATGAGCAGTTCTTC.

The chain links TRBV9 to TRBJ2-1; D gene ambiguous. The CDR3 length is 13 residues. Germline V lookup: CDR1 SGDLS, CDR2 YYNGEE. Deletions cut 4 bases from V and 8 bases from J, with 13 bases between. In DNA, the CDR3 is TGTGCCAGCAGCCCCACCCTAGTCCATGAGCAGTTCTTC. Its translation is CASSPTLVHEQFF. The entire variable domain, with the rest obtained from reference TRBV9 and TRBJ2-1, is as follows: DSGVTQTPKHLITATGQRVTLRCSPRSGDLSVYWYQQSLDQGLQFLIQYYNGEERAKGNILERFSAQQFPDLHSELNLSSLELGDSALYFCASSPTLVHEQFFGPGTRLTVL.

V is TRBV11-2 and J is TRBJ1-4; TRBD1 is a possible D gene (6 bases). Germline CDR1 reads SGHAT; CDR2 reads FQNNGV. V was cut by 7 bases and J by 3 bases, with 12 bases left in between. The CDR3 totals 14 residues. CDR3 sequence reads: CASTLRTANEKLFF. The CDR3 nucleotides read TGTGCCAGCACCCTACGGACAGCTAATGAAAAACTGTTTTTT.

The chain has TRBV7-9 and TRBJ2-3, with D unclear. Germline CDR1 SEHNR, CDR2 FQNEAQ (reference sequence). V gave up 2 bases and J gave up 3 bases, with 15 bases separating them. CDR3 size: 16 residues. The CDR3 loop is CASSLSVVGLTDTQYF. CDR3 sequence (DNA): TGTGCCAGCAGCTTATCAGTAGTAGGTCTAACAGATACGCAGTATTTT. The full variable domain, rest sourced from reference TRBV7-9 and TRBJ2-3, is DTGVSQNPRHKITKRGQNVTFRCDPISEHNRLYWYRQTLGQGPEFLTYFQNEAQLEKSRLLSDRFSAERPKGSFSTLEIQRTEQGDSAMYLCASSLSVVGLTDTQYFGPGTRLTVL.

As regards this clone: This sample includes further DNA sequences coding for the same CDR3. This sequence joins TRBV9 and TRBJ2-3; no reliable D call. This CDR3 spans 13 amino acids. V shed 1 base and J shed 1 base, with 4 bases lying between them. Germline loops: CDR1 SGDLS, CDR2 YYNGEE. DNA for the CDR3: TGTGCCAGCAGCGTAACGGGCACAGATACGCAGTATTTT. Translating it yields CASSVTGTDTQYF.

J is TRBJ2-3 and V is TRBV5-1, with 9 bases fitting TRBD2. The CDR3 totals 15 residues. The germline gives CDR1 SGHRS, CDR2 YFSETQ. V shed 4 bases and J 0 bases; nucleotides not matched to a gene: 3. CDR3 sequence (DNA): TGCGCCAGCAGCGTAACTAGCGGGAGCACAGATACGCAGTATTTT. Amino acids: CASSVTSGSTDTQYF.

This chain joins TRBV7-9 and TRBJ2-1; D is ambiguous. CDR3 size: 14 residues. Trimming removed 4 bases from V and 5 bases from J, with 12 bases in between. Germline V gene lookup returns CDR1 SEHNR and CDR2 FQNEAQ (reference sequence). CDR3 amino acids: CASSSVNSDNEQFF. The CDR3 nucleotides read TGTGCCAGCAGCTCCGTTAACTCAGACAATGAGCAGTTCTTC. The full variable domain, rest sourced from reference TRBV7-9 and TRBJ2-1, is DTGVSQNPRHKITKRGQNVTFRCDPISEHNRLYWYRQTLGQGPEFLTYFQNEAQLEKSRLLSDRFSAERPKGSFSTLEIQRTEQGDSAMYLCASSSVNSDNEQFFGPGTRLTVL.

The CDR3 sequence: CASSPAGFFVEGYTF. Here the CDR3 DNA reads TGTGCCAGCAGCCCGGCGGGGTTTTTCGTGGAGGGCTACACCTTC. V is TRBV11-2 and J is TRBJ1-2, with D uncertain. The CDR3 loop spans 15 amino acids. Germline V CDR1 and CDR2: SGHAT, FQNNGV. V dropped 5 bases and J dropped 8 bases, with 21 bases sitting between them.

This clone came up once. This rearrangement joins TRBV7-6 to TRBJ2-7, with 10 nucleotides matching TRBD2. The trim removed 5 bases at V and 0 bases at J, leaving 7 bases unmatched. The length of the CDR3 is 16 residues. Germline V gives CDR1 SGHVS, CDR2 FNYEAQ. In nucleotides, the CDR3 is TGTGCCAGCAGCCCCCACTTAGCGGGAGGCTCCTACGAGCAGTACTTC. This sequence encodes CASSPHLAGGSYEQYF.

The chain joins TRBV5-6 to TRBJ2-1; tentative D call: TRBD1 (6 bases). V was clipped by 0 bases and J by 10 bases, with 20 bases between them. This CDR3 has 16 residues. CDR1 is SGHDT, CDR2 YYEEEE, per germline. The CDR3 loop is CASSLELQGPVGEQFF. The DNA of the CDR3 is TGTGCCAGCAGCTTGGAACTACAGGGCCCGGTCGGGGAGCAGTTCTTC.

The chain has TRBV7-9 and TRBJ2-3; 9 bases map to TRBD2. The germline gives CDR1 SEHNR, CDR2 FQNEAQ (reference sequence). Trimming cost V 7 bases and J 2 bases; bases outside gene matches: 10. The CDR3 runs to 16 residues. For the CDR3, the DNA is TGTGCCAGCAACATTATCGGACTAGCGAACACAGATACGCAGTATTTT. It translates to CASNIIGLANTDTQYF.

This chain uses TRBV6-1 with TRBJ2-7, with D possibly being TRBD1 or TRBD2 (5 bases each). V was cut by 5 bases and J by 2 bases, with 10 bases left in between. The CDR3 covers 13 residues. Per germline, CDR1 MNHNS and CDR2 SASEGT. CDR3 in amino acids: CASSIRGPYEQYF. The CDR3 bases are TGTGCCAGCAGTATCCGGGGCCCCTACGAGCAGTACTTC.

This chain connects TRBV11-2 to TRBJ2-7; D is unclear. This CDR3 spans 15 amino acids. The V end was cut by 1 base, the J end by 0 bases, with 10 bases between. Per the germline V gene, CDR1 is SGHAT and CDR2 is FQNNGV. CDR3 in DNA: TGTGCCAGCAGCTTAGGATTCGATCTCTCCTACGAGCAGTACTTC. Translation: CASSLGFDLSYEQYF. Looking up the rest from reference TRBV11-2 and TRBJ2-7 gives the full variable domain: EAGVAQSPRYKIIEKRQSVAFWCNPISGHATLYWYQQILGQGPKLLIQFQNNGVVDDSQLPKDRFSAERLKGVDSTLKIQPAKLEDSAVYLCASSLGFDLSYEQYFGPGTRLTVT.

The chain joins TRBV7-9 to TRBJ2-5; TRBD1 matches at 7 bases. With V trimmed by 6 bases and J by 1 base, 11 bases remained unmatched. Germline-derived CDR1 and CDR2 are SEHNR and FQNEAQ (reference sequence). This CDR3 is built from 16 residues. Here the CDR3 DNA reads TGTGCCAGCAGTTTTATTACAACAGGGGTCCAAGAGACCCAGTACTTC. This sequence encodes CASSFITTGVQETQYF.

The chain carries TRBV28 and TRBJ1-4; a possible D gene is TRBD1 (5 bases). Germline CDR1 and CDR2: MDHEN and SYDVKM. Deletions cut 6 bases from V and 7 bases from J, with 12 bases between. This CDR3 region has 13 residues. The CDR3 sequence: CASRLGGAEKLFF. The CDR3 coding sequence is TGTGCCAGCAGGCTAGGAGGGGCTGAAAAACTGTTTTTT.

With respect to this clone: This specimen includes other DNA sequences encoding the same CDR3. This chain joins TRBV5-1 and TRBJ2-1, with 12 bases fitting TRBD2. V lost 4 bases and J lost 4; bases outside the gene matches: 3. There are 15 residues in the CDR3. Germline V CDR1 and CDR2: SGHRS, YFSETQ. CDR3 DNA sequence: TGCGCCAGCAGCCCGACTAGCGGGAGTTACAATGAGCAGTTCTTC. This sequence encodes CASSPTSGSYNEQFF.